This TCR beta chain was recovered during a study of cytomegalovirus exposure and HLA in healthy donors. Study in general: Among about 190 million T cells, an earlier analysis found approximately 110 million unique TCR beta sequences. The early release's HLA-typed donors yielded roughly 85 million unique TCRs. Study observations and caveats: Of the V segments, some could not be distinguished, including TRBV6-2 and TRBV6-3, and were excluded. Earlier findings revealed that most TCR beta V segments proved productive either about 90% or about 30% of the time.

This clone was counted only a few times. What it binds is unknown. Primers for the PCR totalled 60 Vbeta and 13 Jbeta. TCRdb keeps only in-frame clones here, not all; method: immunoSEQ multiplex PCR. The repertoire holds around 140,000 clones, 75% to 80% seen once, with about 6.8% in the top ten. Germline loops: CDR1 SGHNT, CDR2 YENEEA. The CDR3 has 16 residues. Trimming removed 1 base at V and 1 base at J, with 8 bases between. V usage is TRBV11-3 and J usage is TRBJ2-6; a weak D match, TRBD1 (6 bases). Sequencing used PBMCs. The clonotype originates from a woman aged 40 to 55 in good health and CMV-seropositive. For the CDR3, the DNA is TGTGCCAGCAGCTTAGGGGGGACATCTGGGGCCAACGTCCTGACTTTC. Translated: CASSLGGTSGANVLTF.